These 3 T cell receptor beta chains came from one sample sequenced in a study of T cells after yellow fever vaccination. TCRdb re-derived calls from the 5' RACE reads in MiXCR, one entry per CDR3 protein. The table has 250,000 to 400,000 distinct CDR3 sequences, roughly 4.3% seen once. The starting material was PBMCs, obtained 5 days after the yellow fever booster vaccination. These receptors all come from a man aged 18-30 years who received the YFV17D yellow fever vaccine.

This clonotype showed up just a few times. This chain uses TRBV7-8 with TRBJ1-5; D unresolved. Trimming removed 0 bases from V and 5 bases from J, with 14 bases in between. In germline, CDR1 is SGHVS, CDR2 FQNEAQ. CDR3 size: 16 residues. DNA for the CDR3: TGTGCCAGCAGCTTAGCGTCTGGGATTTACGATCAGCCCCAGCATTTT. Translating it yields CASSLASGIYDQPQHF.

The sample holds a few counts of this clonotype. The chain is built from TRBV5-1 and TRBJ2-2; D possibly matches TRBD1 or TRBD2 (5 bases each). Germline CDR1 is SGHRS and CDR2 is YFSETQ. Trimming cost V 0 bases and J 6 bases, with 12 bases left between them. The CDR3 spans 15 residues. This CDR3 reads CASSLDGSGPGELFF. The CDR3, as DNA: TGCGCCAGCAGCTTGGACGGGTCGGGACCCGGGGAGCTGTTTTTT.

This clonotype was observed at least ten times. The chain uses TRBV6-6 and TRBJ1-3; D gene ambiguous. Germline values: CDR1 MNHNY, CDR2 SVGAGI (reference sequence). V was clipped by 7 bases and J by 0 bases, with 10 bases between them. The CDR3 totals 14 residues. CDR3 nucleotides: TGTGCCAGCACTGAACAGTTCTCTGGAAACACCATATATTTT. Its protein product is CASTEQFSGNTIYF.